Below, 10 T cell receptor beta chains from the same sample are listed, as sequenced in a study of high-grade serous ovarian cancer treatment subgroups. The data were produced by immunoSEQ multiplex PCR, yet TCRdb's version contains in-frame clones alone and is incomplete. The sample holds about 28,000 clones, about 88% seen once. Tumor samples were obtained before definitive surgery or chemotherapy. The sequenced material came from tumor tissue. These receptors were collected from a human donor with high-grade serous ovarian cancer.

This clone showed up just once. The V and J genes are TRBV2 and TRBJ2-7, with TRBD1 identical over 7 bases. This CDR3 has 13 residues. The V gene end was trimmed by 4 bases and the J gene end by 6 bases; junction bases not matched to a gene: 6. CDR1 is SNHLY and CDR2 is FYNNEI in the germline V gene. The CDR3 DNA reads TGTGCCAGCAGTGGGGGCAGGGGGTCCGAGCAGTACTTC. This encodes CASSGGRGSEQYF.

This chain joins TRBV4-1 and TRBJ2-1; 10 bases are a match to TRBD2. The germline gives CDR1 MGHRA, CDR2 YSYEKL. The CDR3 runs to 18 residues. V gave up 3 bases and J gave up 0 bases; unmatched junction bases: 8. As DNA, the CDR3 is TGCGCCAGCAGCCAGGTGAAAGCGGGAGGGAGCTCCTACAATGAGCAGTTCTTC. Its protein product is CASSQVKAGGSSYNEQFF.

A remark on this clone: As the CDR3 is not closed by the conserved phenylalanine or tryptophan, this likely results from a read error. The DNA is omitted, as the CDR3 cannot be located on it reliably, and the CDR3 follows TCRdb's listing. This chain joins TRBV18 and TRBJ2-7. Germline CDR1 and CDR2: KGHSH and LQKENI. With termini counted, the CDR3 has 12 amino acids. The CDR3 is CASSPPTGPGTL.

This chain joins TRBV19 and TRBJ1-1; no reliable D call. This CDR3 region has 15 residues. CDR1 and CDR2 from the germline V gene are LNHDA and SQIVND (reference sequence). V was clipped by 4 bases and J by 0 bases, with 12 bases between them. The CDR3 reads CASSRYSTMNTEAFF. CDR3 bases: TGTGCCAGTAGTAGGTACAGCACCATGAACACTGAAGCTTTCTTT.

This rearrangement joins TRBV19 to TRBJ2-3, with TRBD2 matching 8 bases. Germline V gene sequence: CDR1 LNHDA, CDR2 SQIVND (reference sequence). This CDR3 has 14 amino acids. V lost 0 bases and J lost 12; bases outside the gene matches: 8. The chain's CDR3 is CASSIEASGPVQYF. CDR3 DNA: TGTGCCAGTAGTATAGAGGCTAGCGGGCCGGTTCAGTATTTT.

The genes are TRBV11-2 and TRBJ2-7, with D possibly TRBD2 on 6 matching bases. Trimming removed 5 bases from V and 2 bases from J, with 10 bases in between. This CDR3 has 13 amino acids. CDR1 and CDR2 from the germline V gene are SGHAT and FQNNGV. CDR3 coding DNA: TGTGCCAGCAGCCCGTTAGCGGCCTACGAGCAGTACTTC. Residues: CASSPLAAYEQYF.

The V call is TRBV11-2, the J call TRBJ1-1; maybe TRBD1 (5 bases). The germline CDR1 and CDR2 sequences are SGHAT and FQNNGV. CDR3 length: 14 residues. Deletions cut 7 bases from V and 1 base from J, with 13 bases between. DNA for the CDR3: TGTGCCAGCACCATCGGGGGGAGGAACACTGAAGCTTTCTTT. Translation gives CASTIGGRNTEAFF.

V gene TRBV6-6 combines with J gene TRBJ2-5; D may be TRBD2 (6 bases). The CDR3 has 15 residues. Germline loops: CDR1 MNHNY, CDR2 SVGAGI (reference sequence). Trimming left V 4 bases short and J 7 bases short, with 19 bases between. The CDR3 protein is CASSSDRTGVGTQYF. CDR3 nucleotides: TGTGCCAGCAGTTCCGACCGGACGGGGGTCGGGACCCAGTACTTC.

The chain recombines TRBV1 with TRBJ2-5; no DNA check was done on the table's D call, TRBD2. TRBV1 is labeled a pseudogene. CDR3 length: 11 residues. The DNA of the CDR3 is TGCACCAGCACCACTCACGAGACCCAGTACTTC. It translates to CTSTTHETQYF.

The chain combines TRBV19 with TRBJ2-1, with 10 bases aligning to TRBD2. CDR1 LNHDA and CDR2 SQIVND come from the germline V gene (reference sequence). V dropped 7 bases and J dropped 5; count of bases not matched to a gene: 11. The CDR3 covers 16 residues. Here the CDR3 DNA reads TGTGCCAGTAAGGGCGGTAGCGGGAGGTGGAACAATGAGCAGTTCTTC. Translated: CASKGGSGRWNNEQFF.